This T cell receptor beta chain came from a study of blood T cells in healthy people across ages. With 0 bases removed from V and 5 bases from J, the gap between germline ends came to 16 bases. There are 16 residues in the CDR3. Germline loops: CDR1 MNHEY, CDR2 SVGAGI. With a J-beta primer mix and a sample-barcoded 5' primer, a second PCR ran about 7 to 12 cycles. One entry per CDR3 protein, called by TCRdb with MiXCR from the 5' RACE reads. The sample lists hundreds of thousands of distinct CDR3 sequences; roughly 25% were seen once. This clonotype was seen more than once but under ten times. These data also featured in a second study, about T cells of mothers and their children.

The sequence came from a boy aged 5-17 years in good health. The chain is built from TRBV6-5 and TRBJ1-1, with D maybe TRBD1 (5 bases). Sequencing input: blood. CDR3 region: CASSYSASGTRTEAFF. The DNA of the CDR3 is TGTGCCAGCAGTTACTCGGCTTCAGGGACTCGAACTGAAGCTTTCTTT.